Presented here are 31 T cell receptor beta chains from one specimen sequenced in a study of response to subunit inactivated influenza vaccine. TCRdb recomputed calls from the RT-PCR reads with MiXCR, one row per CDR3 protein. The sample has about 580,000 distinct CDR3 sequences; 12% to 15% are singletons. The sequencing used PBMCs from blood, collected about 12 days after vaccination. These receptors were taken from a middle-aged man who received an inactivated influenza vaccine.

The rearrangement links TRBV11-2 to TRBJ2-3; 9 nucleotides agree with TRBD1. V lost 4 bases, J lost 4 bases, and 9 bases stayed unmatched. The CDR3 spans 16 residues. The germline CDR1 and CDR2 sequences are SGHAT and FQNNGV. In DNA, the CDR3 is TGTGCCAGCAGCTCATCCGGGACAGGGCGGGCAGATACGCAGTATTTT. The encoded protein is CASSSSGTGRADTQYF.

This rearrangement joins TRBV7-2 to TRBJ2-1, with 9 bases matching TRBD2. The CDR3 totals 16 residues. Germline values: CDR1 SGHTA, CDR2 FQGNSA. V shed 1 base and J 8 bases; nucleotides not matched to a gene: 9. The CDR3 DNA reads TGTGCCAGCAGCTTAGTGTCCGGGACTAGCTTCGATGAGCAGTTCTTC. Amino acid sequence: CASSLVSGTSFDEQFF.

The chain carries TRBV5-1 and TRBJ2-2, with TRBD1 matching 7 bases. This CDR3 spans 15 amino acids. CDR1 is SGHRS and CDR2 is YFSETQ in the germline V gene. V was clipped by 4 bases and J by 2 bases; unmatched bases: 5. This CDR3 reads CASSRQGFNTGELFF. CDR3 coding DNA: TGCGCCAGCAGCAGACAGGGTTTTAACACCGGGGAGCTGTTTTTT.

The chain joins TRBV6-5 to TRBJ2-3, with D possibly being TRBD1 or TRBD2 (5 bases each). The CDR3 has 19 amino acids. V was clipped by 3 bases and J by 2 bases, with 24 bases between them. CDR1 is MNHEY and CDR2 is SVGAGI in the germline V gene. CDR3 protein: CASSYEVFPYLGVTDTQYF. The CDR3 nucleotides read TGTGCCAGCAGTTATGAAGTGTTCCCATACCTGGGGGTCACAGATACGCAGTATTTT.

This clonotype was seen at least ten times. The rearrangement uses TRBV12-3 or TRBV12-4 and TRBJ2-7; D gene unclear. V lost 3 bases, J lost 3 bases, and 9 bases lay in between. There are 13 residues in the CDR3. The CDR3 is CASSFVGYYEQYF. The CDR3 DNA sequence: TGTGCCAGCAGTTTTGTAGGATACTACGAGCAGTACTTC.

This clonotype was picked up many times. V gene TRBV29-1 combines with J gene TRBJ2-5; no clear D. With 2 bases removed from V and 4 bases from J, the gap between germline ends came to 11 bases. The CDR3 is made up of 13 amino acids. Germline-derived CDR1 and CDR2 are SQVTM and ANQGSEA. CDR3 amino acids: CSVEYLPGETQYF. The CDR3 DNA sequence: TGCAGCGTTGAATACCTCCCGGGAGAGACCCAGTACTTC.

This clonotype was picked up many times. The J gene is TRBJ2-7, the V gene TRBV10-3, with D possibly being TRBD1 (5 bases). The germline gives CDR1 ENHRY, CDR2 SYGVKD. Trimming cost V 3 bases and J 0 bases, with 9 bases left between them. This CDR3 has 14 residues. For the CDR3, the DNA is TGTGCCATCAGTGACTTTGACAGCTCCTACGAGCAGTACTTC. It specifies CAISDFDSSYEQYF.

This clonotype was counted between two and nine times. V usage is TRBV14 and J usage is TRBJ2-7; no reliable D call. CDR1 and CDR2 (germline): SGHDN, FVKESK. The CDR3 contains 14 residues. The V gene lost 1 base and the J gene lost 0 bases, with 7 bases spanning the gap. In nucleotides, the CDR3 is TGTGCCAGCAGCCAAGCTGACACCTCCTACGAGCAGTACTTC. Translation: CASSQADTSYEQYF.

This chain links TRBV4-3 with TRBJ2-1; 9 bases map to TRBD2. The trim removed 0 bases at V and 4 bases at J, leaving 7 bases unmatched. The germline V gene encodes CDR1 LGHNA and CDR2 YSLEER. This CDR3 has 17 amino acids. The CDR3, as DNA: TGCGCCAGCAGCCAAGAAGTCCTAAGCGGGGGGTACAATGAGCAGTTCTTC. Amino acids: CASSQEVLSGGYNEQFF.

The chain joins TRBV12-3 or TRBV12-4 to TRBJ2-5; D possibly corresponds to TRBD1 (5 bases). The CDR3 sequence is 14 residues long. V lost 3 bases, J lost 2 bases, and 10 bases lay in between. This CDR3 is CASSFETAQETQYF. The CDR3 coding sequence is TGTGCCAGCAGTTTCGAGACAGCACAAGAGACCCAGTACTTC.

This clonotype occurred a few times. The CDR3 loop is CAISERSTGELFF. Written as DNA, the CDR3 is TGTGCCATCAGTGAGAGGAGCACCGGGGAGCTGTTTTTT. This rearrangement joins TRBV10-3 to TRBJ2-2; no clear D gene. This CDR3 is 13 amino acids long. Per the germline V gene, CDR1 is ENHRY and CDR2 is SYGVKD. V gave up 2 bases and J gave up 4 bases, with 5 bases separating them.

This chain links TRBV6-1 with TRBJ2-7; 13 bases fit TRBD2. The CDR3 loop spans 18 amino acids. Trimming cost V 4 bases and J 5 bases; bases outside gene matches: 14. The germline V gene encodes CDR1 MNHNS and CDR2 SASEGT. The CDR3 reads CASSATSGGVVFRDEQYF. The CDR3 bases are TGTGCCAGCAGTGCCACTAGCGGGGGGGTGGTGTTTCGGGACGAGCAGTACTTC.

This clonotype was detected a few times. J is TRBJ2-1 and V is TRBV10-3; D call uncertain. CDR1 and CDR2 (germline): ENHRY, SYGVKD. V lost 11 bases and J 7 bases, leaving 15 bases between the germline ends. This CDR3 is built from 12 residues. The CDR3, as DNA: TGTGCCTCCCGGAACACAGATAATGAGCAGTTCTTC. Residues: CASRNTDNEQFF.

This clonotype was seen many times. The chain recombines TRBV28 with TRBJ1-2, with D perhaps TRBD1 (5 bases). Trimming stripped 6 bases from V and 3 bases from J, with 11 bases between. Germline V gives CDR1 MDHEN, CDR2 SYDVKM. The CDR3 spans 13 residues. This CDR3 reads CASRAGTHYGYTF. CDR3 nucleotide sequence: TGTGCCAGCAGAGCCGGGACGCACTATGGCTACACCTTC.

This clonotype has more than one count but fewer than ten. The rearrangement links TRBV5-5 to TRBJ2-3; the D is unclear. Per the germline V gene, CDR1 is SGHKS and CDR2 is YYEKEE (reference sequence). The CDR3 consists of 14 residues. Trimming took 0 bases from V and 2 from J, leaving 7 bases between them. This CDR3 reads CASSLAYYTDTQYF. The CDR3 nucleotides are TGTGCCAGCAGCTTGGCCTACTACACAGATACGCAGTATTTT.

Comment on this clonotype: A much larger clone differs by one base, so this may be a read error. This rearrangement joins TRBV24-1 to TRBJ1-2, with D uncertain. Between the trimmed V and J ends, which lost 7 bases and 4 bases, there was a span of 9 bases. The CDR3 contains 12 residues. Germline lookup yields CDR1 KGHDR and CDR2 SFDVKD. Written as DNA, the CDR3 is TGTGCCACCAGCGACCGGGGCTATGGCTACACCTTC. It specifies CATSDRGYGYTF.

This clonotype was picked up many times. The rearrangement uses TRBV6-2 or TRBV6-3 and TRBJ2-7, with 7 bases fitting TRBD1. CDR3 length: 15 amino acids. The germline V gene has CDR1 MNHEY and CDR2 SVGEGT. V was pared by 2 bases and J by 0 bases, with 4 bases of the junction left unmatched. CDR3 DNA sequence: TGTGCCAGCAGTTACGACAGGGTACGCTCCTACGAGCAGTACTTC. Amino acid sequence: CASSYDRVRSYEQYF.

This chain joins TRBV5-6 and TRBJ2-1; D remains ambiguous. The V and J ends lost 0 bases and 10 bases respectively, with 11 bases between them. The germline gives CDR1 SGHDT, CDR2 YYEEEE. The CDR3 contains 13 residues. CDR3 nucleotides: TGTGCCAGCAGCTTGGCGGCAATAAGGGAGCAGTTCTTC. This translates into CASSLAAIREQFF.

This sequence joins TRBV29-1 and TRBJ2-1; D is perhaps TRBD1 or TRBD2 (5 bases each). Germline V gene sequence: CDR1 SQVTM, CDR2 ANQGSEA. This CDR3 is built from 13 residues. V dropped 4 bases and J dropped 2 bases, with 9 bases sitting between them. As DNA, the CDR3 is TGCAGCGTTGTGGGGCGGGCCTACAATGAGCAGTTCTTC. Its protein product is CSVVGRAYNEQFF.

CDR3 bases: TGTGCCAGTAGTATCCGAACACAATCCCCCTACAATGAGCAGTTCTTC. This encodes CASSIRTQSPYNEQFF. This rearrangement joins TRBV19 to TRBJ2-1; no reliable D call. The V end lost 3 bases, the J end lost 2 bases, and 14 bases lay between the germline ends. The germline gives CDR1 LNHDA, CDR2 SQIVND (reference sequence). The CDR3 totals 16 residues.

V usage is TRBV5-6 and J usage is TRBJ1-3; D perhaps matches TRBD1 (6 bases). Trimming removed 4 bases from V and 2 bases from J, with 13 bases in between. This CDR3 has 15 amino acids. CDR1 and CDR2 (germline): SGHDT, YYEEEE. CDR3 in amino acids: CASSKRGQTGNTIYF. The DNA of the CDR3 is TGTGCCAGCAGCAAACGAGGACAGACTGGAAACACCATATATTTT.

This clonotype has a handful of counts. V usage is TRBV20-1 and J usage is TRBJ1-2; D is perhaps TRBD1 (5 bases). Trimming left V 6 bases short and J 1 base short, with 18 bases between. The length of the CDR3 is 15 residues. Germline CDR1 reads DFQATT; CDR2 reads SNEGSKA (reference sequence). Here the CDR3 DNA reads TGCAGTGCCAGACCGGGGACGGGAATTAACTATGGCTACACCTTC. It codes for CSARPGTGINYGYTF.

This clonotype was counted between two and nine times. J is TRBJ1-5 and V is TRBV28; no clear D. Germline assignment: CDR1 MDHEN and CDR2 SYDVKM. V was cut by 7 bases and J by 1 base, with 8 bases left in between. This CDR3 is 13 amino acids long. CDR3 sequence: CASTPVSNQPQHF. For the CDR3, the DNA is TGTGCCAGCACCCCAGTGAGCAATCAGCCCCAGCATTTT. Complete variable domain (other parts from reference TRBV28 and TRBJ1-5): DVKVTQSSRYLVKRTGEKVFLECVQDMDHENMFWYRQDPGLGLRLIYFSYDVKMKEKGDIPEGYSVSREKKERFSLILESASTNQTSMYLCASTPVSNQPQHFGDGTRLSIL.

The gene calls are TRBV4-3 and TRBJ2-7, with 12 positions matching TRBD2. Per germline, CDR1 LGHNA and CDR2 YSLEER. This CDR3 is 17 amino acids long. The V gene end was trimmed by 4 bases and the J gene end by 0 bases; junction bases not matched to a gene: 7. The CDR3 reads CASSRGLAGEPSYEQYF. The CDR3 region has the DNA TGCGCCAGCAGCCGGGGACTAGCGGGTGAACCCTCCTACGAGCAGTACTTC.

The genes are TRBV20-1 and TRBJ2-5; 7 bases line up with TRBD1. This CDR3 contains 12 residues. CDR1 and CDR2 from the germline V gene are DFQATT and SNEGSKA (reference sequence). Trimming cost V 4 bases and J 4 bases; bases outside gene matches: 3. This CDR3 reads CSATQGLETQYF. In DNA form, the CDR3 reads TGCAGTGCTACACAGGGGCTAGAGACCCAGTACTTC.

This chain links TRBV6-1 with TRBJ2-2; 11 bases are shared with TRBD2. Germline V lookup: CDR1 MNHNS, CDR2 SASEGT. V was pared by 4 bases and J by 4 bases, with 11 bases of the junction left unmatched. CDR3 length equals 18 residues. The CDR3 loop reads CASSVKASGRLGTGELFF. In nucleotides, the CDR3 is TGTGCCAGCAGTGTTAAGGCTAGCGGGAGGCTGGGCACCGGGGAGCTGTTTTTT.

With regard to this clonotype: Germline and junction disagree at one end, which may indicate a read error. The chain links TRBV3-1 to TRBJ2-4; D may be TRBD1 (5 bases). Germline CDR1 and CDR2: LGHDT and YNNKEL (reference sequence). This CDR3 contains 14 residues. The CDR3 sequence is CASIQGVAKNIQYF. The CDR3 DNA reads as TGTGCCAGCATCCAAGGGGTCGCCAAAAACATTCAGTACTTC.

The rearrangement uses TRBV14 and TRBJ2-3; D is unresolved. Germline loops: CDR1 SGHDN, CDR2 FVKESK. This CDR3 is 13 amino acids long. V was cut by 3 bases and J by 6 bases, with 10 bases left in between. CDR3 sequence (DNA): TGTGCCAGCAGCCAGATGTTCGGGGATACGCAGTATTTT. Protein sequence: CASSQMFGDTQYF. The variable domain in full, completed from reference TRBV14 and TRBJ2-3, reads EAGVTQFPSHSVIEKGQTVTLRCDPISGHDNLYWYRRVMGKEIKFLLHFVKESKQDESGMPNNRFLAERTGGTYSTLKVQPAELEDSGVYFCASSQMFGDTQYFGPGTRLTVL.

The gene calls are TRBV11-2 and TRBJ2-7; TRBD2 agrees at 11 bases. Germline V gene data show CDR1 as SGHAT and CDR2 as FQNNGV. The CDR3 covers 16 residues. The trim removed 1 base at V and 7 bases at J, leaving 9 bases unmatched. The CDR3 sequence: CASSLGRLAGFGEQYF. In nucleotides, the CDR3 is TGTGCCAGCAGCTTAGGAAGACTAGCGGGGTTTGGTGAGCAGTACTTC.

This clonotype was seen many times. V gene TRBV20-1 combines with J gene TRBJ1-2; no reliable D call. The germline V and J ends were trimmed by 1 base and 7 bases, with 22 bases remaining between them. The germline CDR1 and CDR2 sequences are DFQATT and SNEGSKA (reference sequence). This CDR3 has 16 amino acids. DNA for the CDR3: TGCAGTGCTAGAGCCCAAACCCATGGATGGGGAGGTGGCTACACCTTC. Translation gives CSARAQTHGWGGGYTF.

Ten or more counts support this clonotype. The chain is built from TRBV20-1 and TRBJ1-2; D possibly corresponds to TRBD1 (6 bases). This CDR3 contains 11 residues. Germline V lookup: CDR1 DFQATT, CDR2 SNEGSKA (reference sequence). The V gene lost 4 bases and the J gene lost 3 bases, with 6 bases spanning the gap. In DNA form, the CDR3 reads TGCAGTGCTACAGGGGACTATGGCTACACCTTC. Protein product: CSATGDYGYTF.